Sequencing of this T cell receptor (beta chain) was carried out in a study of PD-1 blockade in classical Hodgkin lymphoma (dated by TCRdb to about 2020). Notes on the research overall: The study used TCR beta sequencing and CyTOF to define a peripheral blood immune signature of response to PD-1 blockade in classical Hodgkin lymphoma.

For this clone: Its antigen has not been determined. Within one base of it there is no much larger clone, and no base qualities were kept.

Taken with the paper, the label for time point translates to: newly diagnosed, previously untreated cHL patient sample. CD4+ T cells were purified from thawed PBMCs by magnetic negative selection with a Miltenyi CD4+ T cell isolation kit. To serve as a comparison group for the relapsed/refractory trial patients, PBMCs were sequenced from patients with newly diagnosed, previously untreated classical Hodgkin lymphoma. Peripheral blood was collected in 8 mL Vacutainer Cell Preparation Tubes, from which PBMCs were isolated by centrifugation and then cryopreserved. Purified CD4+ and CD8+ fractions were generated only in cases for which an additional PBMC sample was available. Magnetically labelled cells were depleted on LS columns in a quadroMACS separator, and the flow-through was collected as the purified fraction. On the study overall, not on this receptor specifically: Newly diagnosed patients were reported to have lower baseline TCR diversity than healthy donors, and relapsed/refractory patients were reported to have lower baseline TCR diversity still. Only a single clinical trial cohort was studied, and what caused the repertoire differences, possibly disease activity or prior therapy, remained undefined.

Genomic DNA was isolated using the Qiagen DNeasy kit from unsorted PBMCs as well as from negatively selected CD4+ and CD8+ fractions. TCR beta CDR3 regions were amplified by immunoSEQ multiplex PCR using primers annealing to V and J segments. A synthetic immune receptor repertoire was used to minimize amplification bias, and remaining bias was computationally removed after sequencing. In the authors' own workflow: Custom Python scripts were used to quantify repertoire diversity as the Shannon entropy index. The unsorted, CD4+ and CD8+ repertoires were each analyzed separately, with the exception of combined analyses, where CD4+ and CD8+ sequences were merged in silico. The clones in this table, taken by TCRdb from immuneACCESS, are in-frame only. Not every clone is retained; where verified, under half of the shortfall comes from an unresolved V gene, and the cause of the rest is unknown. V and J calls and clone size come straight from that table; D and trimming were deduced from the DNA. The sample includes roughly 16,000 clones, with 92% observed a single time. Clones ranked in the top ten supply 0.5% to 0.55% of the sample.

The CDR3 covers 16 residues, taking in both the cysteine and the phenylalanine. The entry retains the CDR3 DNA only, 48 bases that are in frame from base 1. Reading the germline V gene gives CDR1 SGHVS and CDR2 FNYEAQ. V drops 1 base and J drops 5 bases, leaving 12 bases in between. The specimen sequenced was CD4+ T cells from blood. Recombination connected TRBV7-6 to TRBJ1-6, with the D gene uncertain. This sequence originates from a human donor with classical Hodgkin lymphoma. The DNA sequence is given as TGTGCCAGCAGCTTAGGGACGGGAGCCAATAATTCACCCCTCCACTTT. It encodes CASSLGTGANNSPLHF.